The source of this TCR beta chain is a study of CD8 T cells in ankylosing spondylitis. Study findings and constraints: Disease-linked clones were found to be CD8+ and relatively rare in peripheral blood. From matched ankylosing spondylitis synovial fluid, disease-linked clones were reportedly recovered at significantly enriched levels. The study identified a TCR beta motif of several highly homologous variants that appeared characteristic of ankylosing spondylitis blood.

This clonotype has just a few counts. The antigen remains undetermined. Quantitative 5'-RACE with molecular barcodes was used to make the TCR beta libraries. TCRdb independently ran MiXCR on the 5' RACE reads; one entry per CDR3 protein. The sample shows under 850,000 distinct CDR3 sequences, around 20% of them seen only once. This sequence originates from a male donor with ankylosing spondylitis. Sequences were obtained from blood, either unsorted or a sorted T cell fraction (not recorded which).

The CDR3 nucleotides read TGTGCCAGCAGTCCCCAAGGGCGTTCCTACAATGAGCAGTTCTTC. Its protein is CASSPQGRSYNEQFF. The chain has TRBV6-1 and TRBJ2-1; no definite D call. Trimming pared 5 bases from V and 1 base from J, leaving 12 bases between. Per the germline V gene, CDR1 is MNHNS and CDR2 is SASEGT. The CDR3 runs to 15 residues.